Listed below are T cell receptor beta chains from one sample, sequenced in a study of blood T cell repertoires in COVID-19. Some clones are missing from TCRdb's copy, which holds only in-frame ones; the method was immunoSEQ multiplex PCR. The sample contains just over 650,000 clones, about 87% of which appear only once. The sequencing sample was made of peripheral blood. All receptors come from a woman under 30 with acute or convalescent COVID-19. Both conserved end residues are trimmed from each CDR3.

J gene	V gene	CDR3 protein
TRBJ2-6	TRBV7-8	ASSQLAGPSSGANVLT
TRBJ2-7	TRBV27	ASISSISAIPYEQY
TRBJ1-6	TRBV7-2	ASSQGDRLSNSPLH
TRBJ1-2	TRBV2	ASSERQAYIYGYT
TRBJ2-5	TRBV27	ASSLGVVGLGETQY
TRBJ1-1	TRBV18	ASSPFSGQENTEAF
TRBJ1-2	TRBV5-1	ASSPNQQGPYGYT
TRBJ1-5	TRBV12-3/TRBV12-4	ASRSQGNQPQH
TRBJ2-7	TRBV5-8	ASSGRGQGEQY
TRBJ1-1	TRBV6-5	ATIRSGGTEAF
TRBJ2-3	TRBV30	AWRGRGGQTQSDTQY
TRBJ2-1	TRBV2	ASSTGTSGTYNEQF
TRBJ1-2	TRBV2	ASRGGQGPNYGYT
TRBJ2-2	TRBV6-5	ASRSIAGGELF
TRBJ2-7	TRBV7-2	ASSLKTGGPHYEQY
TRBJ2-2	TRBV25-1	ASSRIGTGSHTGELF
TRBJ1-1	TRBV30	AWGFGTGGTEAF
TRBJ2-3	TRBV7-2	ASSLIGLAGGRTDTQY
TRBJ1-1	TRBV24-1	ATRTTGETEAF
TRBJ2-7	TRBV5-5	ASSLSPRSSYEQY
TRBJ2-7	TRBV7-2	ASSSPGGSSYEQY
TRBJ2-3	TRBV15	ATSRPDLGGTDTQY
TRBJ1-2	TRBV5-4	ASSLASYGYT
TRBJ1-2	TRBV7-9	ASSLGGPGNYGYT
TRBJ2-7	TRBV6-2/TRBV6-3	ASSYVGGEQY
TRBJ1-4	TRBV28	ASSRLEPSSTNEKLF
TRBJ2-7	TRBV2	ASKMSGTVYEQY
TRBJ2-3	TRBV7-2	ASSLAGGTSTDTQY
TRBJ2-7	TRBV18	ASSPPAGGDEQY
TRBJ2-3	TRBV19	ASSGGGTDTQY